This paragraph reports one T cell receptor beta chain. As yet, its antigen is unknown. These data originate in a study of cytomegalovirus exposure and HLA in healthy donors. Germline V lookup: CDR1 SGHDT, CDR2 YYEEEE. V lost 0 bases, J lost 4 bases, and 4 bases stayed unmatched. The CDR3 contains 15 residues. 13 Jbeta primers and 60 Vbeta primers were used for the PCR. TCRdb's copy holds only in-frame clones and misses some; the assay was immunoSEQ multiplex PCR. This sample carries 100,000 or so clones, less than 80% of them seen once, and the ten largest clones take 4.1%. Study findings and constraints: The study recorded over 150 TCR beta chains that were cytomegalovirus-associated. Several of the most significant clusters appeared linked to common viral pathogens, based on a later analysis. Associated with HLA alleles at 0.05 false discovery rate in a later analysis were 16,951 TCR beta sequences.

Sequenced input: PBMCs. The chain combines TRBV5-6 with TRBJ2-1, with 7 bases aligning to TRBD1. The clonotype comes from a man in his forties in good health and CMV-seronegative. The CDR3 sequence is CASSLGDREYNEQFF. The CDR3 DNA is TGTGCCAGCAGCTTGGGAGACAGGGAGTACAATGAGCAGTTCTTC. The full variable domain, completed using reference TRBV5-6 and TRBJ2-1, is DAGVTQSPTHLIKTRGQQVTLRCSPKSGHDTVSWYQQALGQGPQFIFQYYEEEERQRGNFPDRFSGHQFPNYSSELNVNALLLGDSALYLCASSLGDREYNEQFFGPGTRLTVL.